A selection of T cell receptor beta chains follows, all from one sample in a study of T cells in Graves' hyperthyroidism and ophthalmopathy. MiXCR, run by TCRdb on the multiplex PCR reads, gives a single entry per CDR3 protein. The sample lists about 520,000 distinct CDR3 sequences, around a quarter occurring once. Sequenced input: blood. These TCRs come from a woman in her twenties or thirties with Graves' ophthalmopathy. The CDR3 runs from the conserved cysteine through the conserved F or W. The D gene is left open where the match is weak. Clone size is given for some rows only: seen once, a few or many times, or a class if the clone is expanded.

v_gene,j_gene,abundance,d_gene,CDR3nt,CDR3aa
TRBV12-5,TRBJ1-5,-,-,TGTGCTAGCTCCAGCGAAAGGGCAGGACGATTCGGGTTGAGCAATCAGCCCCAGCATTTT,CASSSERAGRFGLSNQPQHF
TRBV6-2/TRBV6-3,TRBJ2-5,-,-,TGTGCCAGCAGTTCCCTGGACATCCAAGAGACCCAGTACTTC,CASSSLDIQETQYF
TRBV6-1,TRBJ1-1,few,-,TGTGCCAGCAGGCGCCCCGGGGGCGCTGAAGCTTTCTTT,CASRRPGGAEAFF
TRBV6-1,TRBJ1-5,-,-,TGTGCCAGCAGTGAAGCGGGGTCGGCAAGCAATCAGCCCCAGCATTTT,CASSEAGSASNQPQHF
TRBV6-1,TRBJ1-2,-,TRBD1,TGTGCCAGCAGTCAAGGGACAGGGCACTATGGCTACACCTTC,CASSQGTGHYGYTF
TRBV6-2/TRBV6-3,TRBJ1-1,-,-,TGTGCCAGCAGTTACTCCCGACTCCTCATGAACACTGAAGCTTTCTTT,CASSYSRLLMNTEAFF
TRBV27,TRBJ2-3,-,-,TGTGCCAGCGGATTGGCTTACACAGATACGCAGTATTTT,CASGLAYTDTQYF
TRBV30,TRBJ1-1,many,-,TGTGCCTGGAGTGTTCGGGTCAGGGAAACTGAAGCTTTCTTT,CAWSVRVRETEAFF
TRBV18,TRBJ2-4,many,-,TGTGCCAGCTCTCAGCTAGCCAAAAACATTCAGTACTTC,CASSQLAKNIQYF
TRBV6-1,TRBJ1-2,-,TRBD1,TGTGCCACCGCACTCGGGACAGGGAAGGGCTACACCTTC,CATALGTGKGYTF
TRBV28,TRBJ2-7,-,-,TGTGCCAGCAGTTCGCCGAATGAGCGGGTTGCCTACGAGCAGTACTTC,CASSSPNERVAYEQYF
TRBV13,TRBJ1-1,many,-,TGTGCCAGCAGCCCGGCGGTGCAGGGCGTGTACACTGAAGCTTTCTTT,CASSPAVQGVYTEAFF
TRBV25-1,TRBJ1-1,many,-,TGTGCCAGCAGCCAGGGGCGCAGTTCTTGGGCTTTCTTT,CASSQGRSSWAFF
TRBV12-3/TRBV12-4,TRBJ1-1,many,-,TGTGCCAGCTCTGAGGAGACGAACACTGAAGCTTTCTTT,CASSEETNTEAFF
TRBV12-3/TRBV12-4,TRBJ1-2,-,TRBD1,TGTGCCAGCAGTCCAATCTTCAGCGGGACAGGGACCCATGGCTACACCTTC,CASSPIFSGTGTHGYTF